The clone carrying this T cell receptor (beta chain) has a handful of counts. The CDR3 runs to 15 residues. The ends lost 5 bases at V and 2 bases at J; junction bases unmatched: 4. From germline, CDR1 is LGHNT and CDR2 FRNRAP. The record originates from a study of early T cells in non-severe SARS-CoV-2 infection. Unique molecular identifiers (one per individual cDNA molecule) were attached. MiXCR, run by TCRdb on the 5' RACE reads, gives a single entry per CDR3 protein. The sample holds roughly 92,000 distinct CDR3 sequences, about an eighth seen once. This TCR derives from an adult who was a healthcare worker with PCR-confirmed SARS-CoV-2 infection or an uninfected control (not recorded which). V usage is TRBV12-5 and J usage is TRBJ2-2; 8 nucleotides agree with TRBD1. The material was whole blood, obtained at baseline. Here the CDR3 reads CASGLGQGNTGELFF. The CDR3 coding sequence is TGTGCTAGTGGTCTCGGACAGGGCAACACCGGGGAGCTGTTTTTT.